The 25 T cell receptor beta chains below come from one sample, sequenced in a study of blood T cell repertoires in COVID-19. Using immunoSEQ multiplex PCR, the repertoire was profiled, and TCRdb retains in-frame clones only, with some absent. The table lists about 200,000 clones, about 88% of them singletons. The sequenced sample consisted of PBMCs or T cells enriched from blood (not recorded which). These receptors were obtained from a woman aged 25 to 45 who had been exposed to COVID-19.

In this sample, this clone turned up once. The chain has TRBV27 and TRBJ2-3; D is unclear. Looked up from germline, CDR1 is MNHEY and CDR2 is SMNVEV (reference sequence). This CDR3 contains 13 residues. Trimming removed 2 bases at V and 6 bases at J, with 9 bases between. The CDR3 reads CASSLSAWDTQYF. The DNA for the CDR3 is TGTGCCAGCAGTTTAAGCGCTTGGGATACGCAGTATTTT.

This clone showed up just a few times. The V and J genes are TRBV3-1 (or the pseudogene TRBV3-2) and TRBJ1-5; D uncertain. Germline V lookup: CDR1 LGHDT, CDR2 YNNKEL (reference sequence). The length of the CDR3 is 14 residues. The V and J ends lost 1 base and 5 bases respectively, with 9 bases between them. The CDR3 loop reads CASSQGQSDQPQHF. DNA for the CDR3: TGTGCCAGCAGCCAAGGGCAGAGCGATCAGCCCCAGCATTTT.

This clone has just one count. V gene TRBV7-3 combines with J gene TRBJ1-1; D gene uncertain. The CDR3 runs to 13 residues. Germline assignment: CDR1 SGHTA and CDR2 FQGTGA. V was cut by 5 bases and J by 1 base, with 8 bases left in between. DNA for the CDR3: TGTGCCAGCAGCATACAAGAGAACACTGAAGCTTTCTTT. The encoded protein is CASSIQENTEAFF.

This chain links TRBV11-2 with TRBJ2-3, with D unresolved. V was cut by 3 bases and J by 3 bases, with 13 bases left in between. The V gene's germline CDR1 is SGHAT and CDR2 FQNNGV. The CDR3 spans 15 residues. The CDR3 bases are TGTGCCAGCAGCTTCAACTCCATCGGTACAGATACGCAGTATTTT. This sequence encodes CASSFNSIGTDTQYF.

The genes are TRBV2 and TRBJ1-6, with 10 bases fitting TRBD1. There are 15 residues in the CDR3. The ends lost 3 bases at V and 6 bases at J; junction bases unmatched: 2. Germline assignment: CDR1 SNHLY and CDR2 FYNNEI. The CDR3 loop reads CASSDRDRGNSPLHF. In DNA form, the CDR3 reads TGTGCCAGCAGTGACCGGGACAGGGGTAATTCACCCCTCCACTTT.

This rearrangement joins TRBV11-3 to TRBJ1-1; D perhaps matches TRBD1 (6 bases). The germline CDR1 and CDR2 sequences are SGHNT and YENEEA. The CDR3 runs to 14 residues. Trimming pared 1 base from V and 8 bases from J, leaving 14 bases between. In nucleotides, the CDR3 is TGTGCCAGCAGCTTAGCAACAGGGAATACGGAAGCTTTCTTT. Amino acid sequence: CASSLATGNTEAFF.

This clone was counted a single time. The J gene is TRBJ1-1, the V gene TRBV13; no clear D gene. The germline CDR1 and CDR2 sequences are PRHDT and FYEKMQ (reference sequence). With 5 bases removed from V and 5 bases from J, the gap between germline ends came to 21 bases. This CDR3 comprises 16 residues. The CDR3 here is CASSRRPRDVFTEAFF. The CDR3 DNA reads as TGTGCCAGCAGCCGCCGGCCGAGGGATGTATTTACTGAAGCTTTCTTT.

The V call is TRBV12-5, the J call TRBJ1-3; TRBD1 matches at 9 bases. V lost 5 bases, J lost 8 bases, and 7 bases stayed unmatched. The CDR3 length is 14 residues. The germline V gene encodes CDR1 LGHNT and CDR2 FRNRAP. The CDR3 nucleotides read TGTGCTAGTGGTGCAGGACAGGGGTTACACACCATATATTTT. It is translated as CASGAGQGLHTIYF.

This sequence joins TRBV5-4 and TRBJ2-3, with 10 bases matching TRBD1. Germline CDR1 reads SGHNT; CDR2 reads YYREEE (reference sequence). The V and J ends lost 2 bases and 3 bases, in that order; junction bases with no gene match: 6. This CDR3 has 16 amino acids. The CDR3 region has the DNA TGTGCCAGCAGCTTTAAGGGACAGGGGCTAACAGATACGCAGTATTTT. Amino acids: CASSFKGQGLTDTQYF.

V usage is TRBV29-1 and J usage is TRBJ1-1; 7 bases align to TRBD1. V lost 5 bases to trimming and J lost 4 bases; unmatched junction nucleotides: 10. Per the germline V gene, CDR1 is SQVTM and CDR2 is ANQGSEA. CDR3 length: 14 residues. The CDR3, as DNA: TGCAGCGTTAGAGTCACAGGGGCTGTCACTGAAGCTTTCTTT. As protein: CSVRVTGAVTEAFF.

This clone showed up just a few times. J is TRBJ1-4 and V is TRBV11-2; D remains ambiguous. Germline CDR1 SGHAT, CDR2 FQNNGV. Trimming shortened V by 5 bases and J by 5 bases, and 15 bases separated the two germline ends. CDR3 length: 15 residues. DNA for the CDR3: TGTGCCAGCAGCGCCTCCAGGAGGGCGAATGAAAAACTGTTTTTT. Protein: CASSASRRANEKLFF. Full variable domain (missing parts from reference TRBV11-2 and TRBJ1-4): EAGVAQSPRYKIIEKRQSVAFWCNPISGHATLYWYQQILGQGPKLLIQFQNNGVVDDSQLPKDRFSAERLKGVDSTLKIQPAKLEDSAVYLCASSASRRANEKLFFGSGTQLSVL.

The rearrangement joins TRBV18 to TRBJ1-1; no reliable D call. Germline loops: CDR1 KGHSH, CDR2 LQKENI. The CDR3 length is 12 residues. V was cut by 4 bases and J by 5 bases, with 8 bases left in between. CDR3 nucleotides: TGTGCCAGCTCACTCCAGGTAACTGAAGCTTTCTTT. This gives the protein CASSLQVTEAFF.

The chain is built from TRBV7-8 and TRBJ1-2; 10 bases are shared with TRBD1. The CDR3 covers 15 residues. After removal of 6 bases from V and 2 bases from J, the junction contained 6 bases not matched to a gene. Germline CDR1 SGHVS, CDR2 FQNEAQ. The CDR3 sequence: CASSKRQGANYGYTF. The DNA for the CDR3 is TGTGCCAGCAGTAAGAGACAGGGGGCGAACTATGGCTACACCTTC. Full variable domain (rest looked up from reference TRBV7-8 and TRBJ1-2): GAGVSQSPRYKVAKRGQDVALRCDPISGHVSLFWYQQALGQGPEFLTYFQNEAQLDKSGLPSDRFFAERPEGSVSTLKIQRTQQEDSAVYLCASSKRQGANYGYTFGSGTRLTVV.

The V call is TRBV19, the J call TRBJ1-1; D gene unclear. The CDR3 runs to 13 residues. The germline V gene has CDR1 LNHDA and CDR2 SQIVND (reference sequence). Trimming stripped 7 bases from V and 1 base from J, with 10 bases between. CDR3 DNA: TGTGCCAGTACTCCACAGAAGAACACTGAAGCTTTCTTT. As protein: CASTPQKNTEAFF.

The V call is TRBV6-2 or TRBV6-3, the J call TRBJ1-6, with TRBD1 matching 7 bases. Unmatched junction bases numbered 9, after V lost 5 bases and J lost 5 bases. The germline CDR1 and CDR2 sequences are MNHEY and SVGEGT. The CDR3 extends over 16 amino acids. Here the CDR3 DNA reads TGTGCCAGCAGTCTCAGCACGGGACAGAATAATTCACCCCTCCACTTT. Its translation: CASSLSTGQNNSPLHF.

J is TRBJ1-1 and V is TRBV6-2 or TRBV6-3; TRBD1 aligns across 7 bases. The CDR3 runs to 14 residues. Looked up from germline, CDR1 is MNHEY and CDR2 is SVGEGT. The junction had 11 bases not matched to a gene; V was cut back by 7 bases and J by 6 bases. The CDR3 DNA sequence: TGTGCCAGCACCTACTCAGGGGGAGGGGCTGAAGCTTTCTTT. Residues: CASTYSGGGAEAFF.

This rearrangement joins TRBV11-3 to TRBJ1-4; D perhaps matches TRBD1 (5 bases). This CDR3 has 15 amino acids. Trimming left V 5 bases short and J 4 bases short, with 14 bases between. Germline assignment: CDR1 SGHNT and CDR2 YENEEA. The CDR3 protein is CASSLKTASNEKLFF. The DNA of the CDR3 is TGTGCCAGCAGCCTAAAGACAGCGAGTAATGAAAAACTGTTTTTT.

This clone is a singleton in its sample. The chain is built from TRBV6-5 and TRBJ1-1, with a possible D match to TRBD1 (5 bases). The germline V gene encodes CDR1 MNHEY and CDR2 SVGAGI. The CDR3 consists of 14 residues. Trimming left V 7 bases short and J 6 bases short, with 18 bases between. CDR3 sequence (DNA): TGTGCCAGCACCTTATTGGGGCCAGGCGCTGAAGCTTTCTTT. Its protein product is CASTLLGPGAEAFF.

This sequence joins TRBV9 and TRBJ2-2; weak D call: TRBD1 (8 bases). Deletions cut 3 bases from V and 0 bases from J, with 12 bases between. The CDR3 consists of 16 residues. Germline CDR1 and CDR2: SGDLS and YYNGEE. The CDR3 nucleotides read TGTGCCAGCAGCGCGGGGGGACAGGCGAACACCGGGGAGCTGTTTTTT. Translating it yields CASSAGGQANTGELFF.

The J gene is TRBJ2-2, the V gene TRBV27; no clear D gene. The CDR3 covers 13 residues. The germline V and J ends were trimmed by 0 bases and 6 bases, with 5 bases remaining between them. Per germline, CDR1 MNHEY and CDR2 SMNVEV (reference sequence). This chain's CDR3 is CASSLSFAGELFF. The CDR3 DNA follows: TGTGCCAGCAGTTTATCGTTCGCCGGGGAGCTGTTTTTT.

The chain has TRBV24-1 and TRBJ2-2; possibly TRBD2 for D (7 bases). Per germline, CDR1 KGHDR and CDR2 SFDVKD. V gave up 9 bases and J gave up 4 bases, with 14 bases separating them. The CDR3 length is 14 residues. CDR3 DNA: TGTGCCACCGGGGCGGGGGCCGCCACCGGGGAGCTGTTTTTT. Translated, it gives CATGAGAATGELFF.

J is TRBJ2-2 and V is TRBV6-5, with no clear D. The CDR3 totals 13 residues. V was pared by 0 bases and J by 6 bases, with 5 bases between. Germline V lookup: CDR1 MNHEY, CDR2 SVGAGI. The CDR3 DNA is TGTGCCAGCAGTTACTCTCTCTCCGGGGAGCTGTTTTTT. It encodes CASSYSLSGELFF.

J is TRBJ2-4 and V is TRBV7-2; no clear D gene. This CDR3 is 14 amino acids long. CDR1 is SGHTA and CDR2 is FQGNSA in the germline V gene. Trimming stripped 3 bases from V and 7 bases from J, with 13 bases between. CDR3 loop: CASSFKGVSNIQYF. In DNA form, the CDR3 reads TGTGCCAGCAGCTTCAAAGGAGTTTCGAACATTCAGTACTTC. The whole variable domain, remainder taken from reference TRBV7-2 and TRBJ2-4, is GAGVSQSPSNKVTEKGKDVELRCDPISGHTALYWYRQSLGQGLEFLIYFQGNSAPDKSGLPSDRFSAERTGGSVSTLTIQRTQQEDSAVYLCASSFKGVSNIQYFGAGTRLSVL.

The chain uses TRBV7-9 and TRBJ2-7, with a weak D call TRBD1 (5 bases). Germline V gene lookup returns CDR1 SEHNR and CDR2 FQNEAQ (reference sequence). The CDR3 sequence is 16 residues long. Between the trimmed V and J ends, which lost 5 bases and 3 bases, there was a span of 20 bases. CDR3 in DNA: TGTGCCAGCAGCCATAGGATACACCCAAGGGGCTACGAGCAGTACTTC. It codes for CASSHRIHPRGYEQYF.

J is TRBJ2-7 and V is TRBV2; D remains ambiguous. V lost 4 bases and J lost 4, with 20 bases in between. Germline CDR1 and CDR2: SNHLY and FYNNEI. The CDR3 sequence is 16 residues long. The chain's CDR3 is CASSAIQTLGSYEQYF. The CDR3 coding sequence is TGTGCCAGCAGTGCAATACAGACCTTAGGTTCTTACGAGCAGTACTTC.